The 19 T cell receptor beta chains below were found in one sample sequenced in a study of vaccination and CD4 T cells after COVID-19. What these receptors recognize is not known. The Oncomine TCR Beta short-read assay sequenced DNA from cultured CD4+ T cells. TCRdb ran MiXCR on the PCR reads and lists one entry per CDR3 protein. The sample holds around 25,000 distinct CDR3 sequences, roughly 42% seen once. Treatment defined: approximately 10-day PBMC culture with coronavirus spike peptide pools or control peptides (ViraFEST assay). Sequenced sample: CD4+ T cells from blood, cultured in vitro. All receptors come from a human donor who had recovered from COVID-19.

This clonotype appeared a few times. The chain joins TRBV6-1 to TRBJ1-5; perhaps TRBD1 as D (5 bases). This CDR3 has 17 residues. The germline gives CDR1 MNHNS, CDR2 SASEGT. V was trimmed by 3 bases and J by 0 bases, leaving 15 bases between them. In DNA, the CDR3 is TGTGCCAGCAGTGATATGGGGCGGGGACTTAGCAATCAGCCCCAGCATTTT. Encoded protein: CASSDMGRGLSNQPQHF.

This rearrangement joins TRBV6-1 to TRBJ2-7, with D hard to call. CDR1 is MNHNS and CDR2 is SASEGT in the germline V gene. This CDR3 has 16 amino acids. V lost 4 bases to trimming and J lost 3 bases, with 19 bases between them. The CDR3: CASSGKDVDLNYEQYF. CDR3 DNA: TGTGCCAGCAGTGGGAAAGACGTTGACCTAAACTACGAGCAGTACTTC.

The chain uses TRBV21-1 and TRBJ2-3; the table names TRBD2, a call not compared with the DNA. TRBV21-1 is described as a pseudogene. CDR3 length: 15 amino acids. This CDR3 is CASPEPGTNTDTQYF. Written as DNA, the CDR3 is TGTGCCAGCCCCGAGCCAGGGACTAATACAGATACGCAGTATTTT.

This chain joins TRBV6-4 and TRBJ2-3; 13 bases align to TRBD2. The CDR3 runs 17 residues. With V trimmed by 4 bases and J by 5 bases, 9 bases remained unmatched. Germline lookup yields CDR1 MRHNA and CDR2 SNTAGT. In DNA form, the CDR3 reads TGTGCCAGCAGTGTAACCGGGACTAGCGGGATAGGAGATACGCAGTATTTT. This codes for CASSVTGTSGIGDTQYF.

This clonotype appeared a few times. The CDR3 is CSASGGQVETQYF. CDR3 nucleotide sequence: TGCAGTGCTAGCGGGGGGCAGGTGGAGACCCAGTACTTC. This chain links TRBV20-1 with TRBJ2-5, with D possibly matching TRBD2 (7 bases). The V gene's germline CDR1 is DFQATT and CDR2 SNEGSKA (reference sequence). This CDR3 region has 13 residues. The V end was cut by 3 bases, the J end by 5 bases, with 13 bases between.

For this clonotype: An end of the junction differs from the germline gene, which may be a read error. This chain joins TRBV7-2 and TRBJ2-1, with D tentatively TRBD1 or TRBD2 (5 bases each). In germline, CDR1 is SGHTA, CDR2 FQGNSA. The CDR3 contains 18 residues. CDR3 amino acids: CASSLSGLDDYSYDEQFF. CDR3 nucleotides: TGTGCCAGCAGCTTATCAGGGTTAGACGACTACTCCTACGATGAGCAGTTCTTC.

The chain links TRBV20-1 to TRBJ1-1, with TRBD1 matching over 7 bases. V was pared by 6 bases and J by 2 bases, with 6 bases of the junction left unmatched. Germline-derived CDR1 and CDR2 are DFQATT and SNEGSKA (reference sequence). This CDR3 region has 13 residues. CDR3 DNA: TGCAGTGCCGAAGGGGACAGTAACACTGAAGCTTTCTTT. Amino acid sequence: CSAEGDSNTEAFF.

Worth noting for this clonotype: Since a much larger clone is just one base distant, this may be a read error. The rearrangement links TRBV10-3 to TRBJ2-7; perhaps TRBD1 as D (5 bases). Per germline, CDR1 ENHRY and CDR2 SYGVKD. The CDR3 consists of 13 residues. V was trimmed by 3 bases and J by 7 bases, leaving 13 bases between them. CDR3 DNA sequence: TGTGCCATCAGTGATAATAGACAGTTAGAGCAGTACTTC. It specifies CAISDNRQLEQYF.

On this clonotype: Being one base from a much bigger clone, this may be a read error. The chain recombines TRBV27 with TRBJ2-5; D unresolved. Germline V gene data show CDR1 as MNHEY and CDR2 as SMNVEV (reference sequence). The CDR3 has 10 amino acids. This chain's CDR3 is CAGRSRTQYF. As DNA, the CDR3 is TGTGCCGGCAGAAGCCGGACCCAGTACTTC.

This clonotype was seen a few times. The CDR3 loop is CSARDFSGGQGNQPQHF. As DNA, the CDR3 is TGCAGTGCTAGAGATTTTTCAGGGGGTCAAGGCAATCAGCCCCAGCATTTT. The chain combines TRBV20-1 with TRBJ1-5, with 7 bases fitting TRBD1. The V gene end was trimmed by 0 bases and the J gene end by 2 bases; junction bases not matched to a gene: 10. The CDR3 totals 17 residues. Germline assignment: CDR1 DFQATT and CDR2 SNEGSKA (reference sequence).

The V and J genes are TRBV18 and TRBJ2-5; D not resolved. This CDR3 comprises 13 residues. Germline values: CDR1 KGHSH, CDR2 LQKENI. Trimming pared 0 bases from V and 3 bases from J, leaving 5 bases between. The CDR3 DNA follows: TGTGCCAGCTCACCACCATCGAAAGAGACCCAGTACTTC. It codes for CASSPPSKETQYF.

This clonotype showed up just a few times. This chain links TRBV2 with TRBJ2-7, with D possibly being TRBD1 (8 bases). Germline lookup yields CDR1 SNHLY and CDR2 FYNNEI. V lost 5 bases, J lost 4 bases, and 15 bases lay in between. This CDR3 is built from 14 residues. CDR3 nucleotide sequence: TGTGCCAGCAGTTCACAGGGGGGGGATTACGAGCAGTACTTC. Protein sequence: CASSSQGGDYEQYF. The full variable domain, its missing parts supplied by reference TRBV2 and TRBJ2-7, is EPEVTQTPSHQVTQMGQEVILRCVPISNHLYFYWYRQILGQKVEFLVSFYNNEISEKSEIFDDQFSVERPDGSNFTLKIRSTKLEDSAMYFCASSSQGGDYEQYFGPGTRLTVT.

The chain is built from TRBV7-2 and TRBJ2-2, with 9 nucleotides matching TRBD2. Germline CDR1 SGHTA, CDR2 FQGNSA. V lost 5 bases, J lost 6 bases, and 10 bases stayed unmatched. This CDR3 comprises 16 residues. As DNA, the CDR3 is TGTGCCAGCAGCGGACCAGGATTAGCGGGAGCCGGGGAGCTGTTTTTT. It encodes CASSGPGLAGAGELFF.

V gene TRBV6-1 combines with J gene TRBJ1-4; a weak D match, TRBD1 (6 bases). Trimming stripped 6 bases from V and 8 bases from J, with 13 bases between. Germline V gives CDR1 MNHNS, CDR2 SASEGT. This CDR3 spans 13 amino acids. The CDR3 nucleotides read TGTGCCAGCAGCCCTAACAGGGACGAAAAACTGTTTTTT. Translating it yields CASSPNRDEKLFF.

The V gene is TRBV6-2 or TRBV6-3, the J gene TRBJ2-3; D is possibly TRBD1 (7 bases). V was trimmed by 8 bases and J by 1 base, leaving 16 bases between them. Germline values: CDR1 MNHEY, CDR2 SVGEGT. The CDR3 covers 15 residues. CDR3 amino acids: CASPGGDSGTDTQYF. For the CDR3, the DNA is TGTGCCAGCCCCGGAGGGGACAGTGGCACAGATACGCAGTATTTT.

The genes are TRBV18 and TRBJ2-7; D might be TRBD1 (6 bases). The CDR3 consists of 13 residues. Germline V gene lookup returns CDR1 KGHSH and CDR2 LQKENI. Trimming took off 3 bases at V and 6 bases at J, with 12 bases between the two ends. CDR3 DNA sequence: TGTGCCAGCTCACCCGACAGGTTAATCGAGCAGTACTTC. Its protein is CASSPDRLIEQYF.

The table lists this clonotype with a few counts. The CDR3 region has the DNA TGTGCCAGCAGCTTAATGGGCCCCACAGATACGCAGTATTTT. This codes for CASSLMGPTDTQYF. The rearrangement joins TRBV7-3 to TRBJ2-3; D is uncertain. The germline V and J ends were trimmed by 1 base and 2 bases, with 7 bases remaining between them. The CDR3 spans 14 residues. CDR1 is SGHTA, CDR2 FQGTGA, per germline. Based on the CDR3 plus reference TRBV7-3 and TRBJ2-3, the full variable domain is GAGVSQTPSNKVTEKGKYVELRCDPISGHTALYWYRQSLGQGPEFLIYFQGTGAADDSGLPNDRFFAVRPEGSVSTLKIQRTERGDSAVYLCASSLMGPTDTQYFGPGTRLTVL.

CDR3 sequence reads: CSARDERGGADTQYF. CDR3 nucleotides: TGCAGTGCTAGAGATGAGCGGGGGGGGGCAGATACGCAGTATTTT. V and J are TRBV20-1 and TRBJ2-3, with TRBD2 identical over 10 bases. Germline-derived CDR1 and CDR2 are DFQATT and SNEGSKA (reference sequence). The CDR3 has 15 residues. With 0 bases clipped from V and 4 bases from J, the junction kept 4 bases outside the gene matches.

The chain employs TRBV20-1 and TRBJ2-4; D may be TRBD1 (5 bases). In germline, CDR1 is DFQATT, CDR2 SNEGSKA (reference sequence). V lost 5 bases and J 8 bases, leaving 16 bases between the germline ends. This CDR3 region has 13 residues. DNA of the CDR3: TGCAGTGCTCACCGGACACATAGGGACATTCAGTACTTC. Translated, it gives CSAHRTHRDIQYF.